This T cell receptor beta chain was recorded in a study of PD-1 blockade in classical Hodgkin lymphoma. Regarding the study as a whole: While CD8+ TCR diversity did not rise significantly by C4D1, CD4+ TCR diversity did.

Each patient relapsed following autologous stem cell transplantation, and prior brentuximab vedotin exposure differed. Germline V gene data show CDR1 as SGHVS and CDR2 as FNYEAQ. Trimming cost V 1 base and J 4 bases, with 4 bases left between them. CDR3 size: 13 residues. Profiling relied on immunoSEQ multiplex PCR, and the TCRdb table lists in-frame clones only, not all of them. The sample holds approximately 26,000 clones, 81% seen once. About this clone itself: The antigen is not known.

This material consisted of peripheral blood mononuclear cells (PBMCs), taken before the second cycle of nivolumab. This clonotype was sampled from a human donor with classical Hodgkin lymphoma. V and J are TRBV7-6 and TRBJ1-4; no definite D call. This CDR3 reads CASSLGVNEKLFF. For the CDR3, the DNA is TGTGCCAGCAGCTTAGGGGTTAATGAAAAACTGTTTTTT.